The clone carrying this TCR beta chain was found many times. The antigen is undetermined. This record belongs to a study of T-cell reconstitution after alpha-beta-depleted transplantation in children. Findings and caveats of the study: Some patients showed high day-60 TCRbeta diversity, which derived from surviving recipient T cells and thymic progenitors. T-cell counts and diversity at one year following transplant were attributed mainly to newly produced T cells. Roughly two months post-transplant, alpha-beta T cells reportedly originated from several hundred graft clones that had expanded.

Preparation of the TCRbeta library was carried out with unique molecular identifiers. TCRdb analysed the PCR reads with MiXCR anew, one entry per CDR3 protein. The sample carries fewer than 550,000 distinct CDR3 sequences, over 9.5% recorded once. V lost 4 bases and J lost 5, with 14 bases in between. The CDR3 is 14 amino acids. The germline CDR1 and CDR2 sequences are SNHLY and FYNNEI. This TCR came from a child aged 2-15 years with inherited bone marrow failure, due to receive a stem cell transplant. This sample comprised PBMCs, obtained before TCRalphabeta/CD19-depleted stem cell transplant. The chain carries TRBV2 and TRBJ2-5; possibly TRBD1 for D (6 bases). The CDR3 loop is CASSVGQGMETQYF. In nucleotides, the CDR3 is TGTGCCAGCAGTGTCGGGCAGGGGATGGAGACCCAGTACTTC.